This entry concerns a single TCR beta chain. Its cognate antigen has yet to be identified. There are no base qualities to consult, and no much larger clone falls within one base. The cohort was made up of 650 to 700 healthy bone marrow donors. Cohort members were all nominally healthy when sampled, although unrecorded immune exposures were likely present. The donor was CMV seronegative and was included in the group of a few hundred seronegative cohort members. A peripheral blood sample was provided by each donor, and peripheral blood mononuclear cells were used for TCR beta sequencing. The Qiagen DNeasy Blood Extraction Kit was used to extract genomic DNA from the blood cell samples. V sheds 8 bases and J sheds 0 bases, leaving 10 bases between their ends. Looking up the germline V gene yields CDR1 SGHTA and CDR2 FQGNSA. The cysteine opens and the phenylalanine closes a CDR3 of 14 amino acids. The read is trimmed to its CDR3 DNA, 42 bases read in frame from base 1.

These data are taken from a study of cytomegalovirus exposure and HLA in healthy donors (dated by TCRdb to about 2017). As for the study more broadly: An earlier analysis of about 560 of the donors reported approximately 280 Gb of sequence data and 117 million unique TCR beta sequences obtained from about 170 million T cells. Every discovery cohort repertoire had been produced on one sequencing platform. The number of typed donors differed by locus: about 620-640 for A, B, C, DRB1 and DQB1; approximately 530 for DQA1; some 610 for DPA1; and approximately 450 for DPB1. High-throughput TCR immunosequencing, statistical association of individual TCRs with disease status, and machine learning were combined to predict cytomegalovirus infection status. Rather than using new phenotypic data, the later analysis identified candidate immune exposures from TCR beta sequences and from how often those sequences occurred across donors. In addition to the first cohort of 666 subjects, a separate validation cohort of 120 different subjects was used. In a later analysis, previously published TCR beta repertoires from 600 to 850 donors were re-analyzed and high-resolution HLA genotyping was added so that TCR occurrence patterns could be studied. The study profiled the T cell repertoires of fewer than 850 subjects by immunosequencing and related them to cytomegalovirus serostatus. Among almost 400 genotyped donors of the cohort, an average of roughly 240,000 unique TCR beta nucleotide sequences were sequenced per donor, about a sixth of them non-productive. In a later genetic analysis, genome-wide SNP genotypes for about 55% of the 666 donors were used, and that subset was treated as a discovery cohort. In an earlier analysis of a few hundred of the donors, high-throughput TCR beta sequencing was used to judge whether each TCR beta V gene segment behaved as functional or pseudogenic. Both class I and class II loci were covered by HLA typing, at four-digit resolution. Alongside the repertoire data, information on donor age, sex, ethnicity and CMV serostatus was compiled. Approximately 310 gigabases of sequencing data and around 87 million unique TCR sequences were included in an early release covering 550 to 800 HLA-typed donors. About five DR-DQ haplotypes were treated as single units for association and clustering because of strong linkage in the cohort. Of the 350 to 450 genotyped donors, 65% to 90% were placed in the genetic ancestry cluster associated with self-reported Caucasian donors. The study was designed to test whether signatures of past pathogen exposure could be identified by cataloging public T cell receptors.

Library preparation used the immunoSEQ multiplex PCR assay. For the multiplex PCR, a mixture combining 60 forward primers for TCR Vbeta segments and 13 reverse primers for TCR Jbeta segments was used. The CDR3 region of rearranged TCR beta genes was amplified from genomic DNA with a multiplex PCR assay. The Illumina HiSeq System was used to sequence the amplified TCR beta libraries as 87-base-pair reads. The published analysis was carried out like this. A later analysis tallied tens of millions of unique TCR beta chains across the 650 to 750 repertoires, and about 10 million of those chains were shared by two or more donors. Raw reads were error-corrected and collapsed into unique sequences by a nearest-neighbor algorithm in which closely related sequences were merged to remove PCR and sequencing errors. V, D and J gene segments were assigned by aligning CDR3 sequences to IMGT reference sequences. For a sequence to be retained, at least a six-nucleotide match to both a V gene segment and a J gene segment was required. Rearrangements were classified as productive when the CDR3 lacked stop codons and remained in frame with V and J, and all other rearrangements were classified as non-productive. CDR3 was defined by IMGT convention, running from the second conserved V-encoded cysteine to the conserved J-encoded phenylalanine. Sequences without an unambiguous match to a single V gene segment were excluded from the earlier analysis of 450 to 650 of the donors. An earlier analysis of under 750 of the donors called V segments functional above 56.7% productive rearrangements and segregating when the between-donor standard deviation exceeded 5%. A statistical classification framework was built to diagnose cytomegalovirus status from the catalog of TCR beta chain sequences. In a later analysis, V and J genes were assigned by comparing TCR nucleotide sequences against IMGT/GENE-DB human TR gene sequences. Using the TCRdist pipeline, a later analysis assigned CDR3 sequences along with most-parsimonious VDJ recombination scenarios. In a later analysis, each TCR beta chain was defined by its CDR3 amino acid sequence together with its V-gene family, and reads without a unique V-gene family were excluded. To address suspected cross-contamination and a sequencing artifact, a later analysis removed approximately 590 highly shared, low-generation-probability nucleotide sequences. For each public chain, a later analysis derived a clonal expansion index from normalized ranks of inferred template counts within each repertoire. In a later analysis, generation probabilities were computed using a VDJ recombination model fitted to out-of-frame rearrangements, and the results were checked against IGoR. In a later analysis, TCR-TCR, TCR-HLA and TCR-CMV co-occurrence was scored with hypergeometric tests, and a repertoire-size bias correction was applied to TCR pairs. In a later analysis, false discovery rates were estimated by permuting HLA or CMV assignments 20 times. In a later analysis, co-occurring TCRs were grouped using DBSCAN, with TCRdist sequence similarity added in when clustering inside HLA-allele-positive subsets. For co-occurrence clustering, repertoires with fewer than 30,000 or more than 120,000 public chains were excluded, along with roughly five repertoires with anomalous nucleotide sharing. TCRdb limited this immuneACCESS table to in-frame rearrangements with V and J called. A share of clones is missing; checked studies link under half to unresolved V genes, and the rest is unexplained. V and J calls and clone size follow that table, whereas D and trimming were derived from the DNA. The sample has roughly 200,000 clones on record, approximately 80% of them singletons. The biggest ten clones account for about 2.8% of the sample.

What the work shows at the level of the full study, not this receptor alone: Most TCR sequences were observed very rarely across donors, whereas some public TCRs were present in many individuals. According to the authors, the approach could potentially be generalized to other disease states and immunological phenotypes. Because counts were too low, about 15 rarely observed V segments, including chromosome 9 orphons, were left out of the earlier analysis of about 620 of the donors. According to a later genetic analysis, donors in an Asian-associated ancestry cluster had fewer N-insertions in productive TCRs than the approximately 610-donor mean. Some IMGT-functional V segments, including TRBV6-2 and TRBV6-3, could not be told apart with the 87-base-pair reads, so those segments were excluded. An association between a missense DCLRE1C variant and V-gene and J-gene trimming of TCR beta chains was found in a later genetic analysis and replicated in an independent cohort. An earlier analysis of some 590 of the donors showed that most TCR beta V segments appeared in productive rearrangements either about 87% or about 30% of the time, which broadly matched IMGT annotations. The classifier was reported to diagnose cytomegalovirus status with high specificity and sensitivity in both the original cohort and the validation cohort. A cluster of highly shared sequence variants was judged likely to represent a technical artifact of the sequencing pipeline. In a later analysis, HLA-associated TCR beta chains showed more clonal expansion and lower generation probabilities than non-associated chains that were equally common. A total of 164 TCR beta chains were listed by the study as associated with cytomegalovirus. Correlated functional status among segregating V segments might reflect linkage disequilibrium, but an unknown experimental factor could not be ruled out. Because HLA typing was missing for some donors at each locus, association tests included only the typed subset. In a later analysis, most CMV-associated TCR beta chains were found to appear HLA-restricted, with HLA associations seemingly driven largely by CMV exposure. A further reported finding was that TCR beta sequences accurately predicted the HLA-A and HLA-B alleles for most subjects in the first cohort. Roughly uniform sequencing depth across donors was assumed in presence/absence analyses, although this assumption may not hold. Assigning TCR associations to individual alleles was difficult when HLA alleles, especially DR and DQ, strongly co-occurred. In vitro tests confirmed that a few of the cytomegalovirus-associated TCR beta chains recognize cytomegalovirus antigens. A later analysis found that TCR association rates varied across HLA loci, with DRB1 alleles showing the most associated TCRs and HLA-C alleles the fewest. CMV serostatus was the only immune exposure information available for the cohort. A later analysis reported that several top co-occurrence clusters appeared linked to parvovirus B19, influenza, CMV and Epstein-Barr virus. In a later analysis, 16,951 TCR beta sequences were associated with specific HLA alleles at a false discovery rate of 0.05. In this cohort, only TCR beta chains were sequenced, and detectable features were limited by the absence of alpha or paired-chain data.

The sequence was obtained from a woman in her thirties in good health and CMV-seronegative. The specimen sequenced was PBMCs. Rearrangement joined TRBV7-2 to TRBJ1-4; possibly the D gene is TRBD1, per 5 matching bases. The sequence in DNA is TGTGCCAGCCGGCCGGGGGCAACTAATGAAAAACTGTTTTTT. Its protein product is CASRPGATNEKLFF.